The rows below give T cell receptor beta chains drawn from one sample of a study of blood T cells in healthy people across ages. TCRdb used MiXCR to reprocess the 5' RACE reads, holding one entry per CDR3 protein. Among 850,000 to 950,000 distinct CDR3 sequences listed, about 28% were seen once. The material sequenced was blood. These receptors were obtained from a woman older than 75 in good health. The CDR3 runs from the conserved cysteine through the conserved F or W. The order of the fields is D gene, clone size, J gene, V gene, CDR3 protein, CDR3 DNA. D genes are given only for firm matches. A row's size may be missing; if present it is once, few, many or a size class.

TRBD1 | many | TRBJ2-1 | TRBV7-2 | CASSPGGYNNEQFF | TGTGCCAGCAGCCCAGGGGGCTATAACAATGAGCAGTTCTTC
NA | many | TRBJ1-2 | TRBV6-4 | CASSDGGGTARNGYTF | TGTGCCAGCAGTGACGGTGGGGGCACCGCTAGGAATGGCTACACCTTC
TRBD2 | NA | TRBJ2-5 | TRBV19 | CASRRKAGGYQETQYF | TGTGCCAGTAGGAGAAAAGCGGGGGGCTACCAAGAGACCCAGTACTTC
NA | NA | TRBJ1-5 | TRBV6-2/TRBV6-3 | CATSEGYSNQPQHF | TGTGCCACCAGTGAAGGGTATAGCAATCAGCCCCAGCATTTT
TRBD2 | NA | TRBJ2-7 | TRBV18 | CASPLLAGDLQYEQYF | TGTGCCAGCCCACTACTAGCGGGGGACCTCCAATACGAGCAGTACTTC
NA | NA | TRBJ2-3 | TRBV12-3/TRBV12-4 | CASRWMSTDAQYF | TGTGCCAGCAGGTGGATGAGCACAGATGCGCAGTATTTT
NA | few | TRBJ1-1 | TRBV2 | CASSGQSNTEAFF | TGTGCCAGCAGTGGTCAGTCAAACACTGAAGCTTTCTTT
TRBD1 | many | TRBJ1-6 | TRBV20-1 | CSASKGADTNSPLHF | TGCAGTGCTAGCAAGGGGGCCGATACGAATTCACCCCTCCACTTT
NA | many | TRBJ2-1 | TRBV20-1 | CSARSSQGNFEQFF | TGCAGTGCTAGGTCCTCCCAGGGGAACTTTGAACAGTTCTTC
NA | many | TRBJ1-2 | TRBV20-1 | CSARPPHVNYGYTF | TGCAGTGCTAGACCCCCCCACGTTAACTATGGCTACACCTTC
NA | few | TRBJ2-6 | TRBV12-3/TRBV12-4 | CASSLKGTSAGVNVLTF | TGTGCCAGCAGTTTAAAGGGTACATCAGCTGGGGTCAACGTCCTGACTTTC
NA | few | TRBJ1-1 | TRBV30 | CAWRLSPGTEAFF | TGTGCCTGGAGATTGTCGCCGGGTACTGAAGCTTTCTTT
TRBD1 | many | TRBJ2-5 | TRBV5-1 | CASSLVRQGETQYF | TGCGCCAGCAGCTTGGTGCGACAGGGGGAGACCCAGTACTTC
NA | many | TRBJ2-5 | TRBV7-2 | CASSPNPTRVQETQYF | TGTGCCAGCAGCCCGAATCCGACTAGGGTCCAAGAGACCCAGTACTTC